The following is a T cell receptor (beta chain) sequence with its context. This clone occurred once. Its antigen is unknown. Base-call qualities are not available, and no considerably larger clone is one nucleotide away. To prepare the library, the immunoSEQ multiplex PCR assay was applied. For most patients, genomic DNA was isolated using the Qiagen DNeasy Blood and Tissue Kit and was shipped frozen to Adaptive Biotechnologies for TCR sequencing. High-throughput TCR-beta CDR3 sequencing of genomic DNA from most patients was performed by Adaptive Biotechnologies. In the paper's pipeline: Adaptive's ImmunoSEQ software supplied the TCR sequencing data for 15 to 20 patients, while MiXCR and VDJtools were used to process a few other patients. To correct CD4 versus CD8 sorting errors, sequences present in both subsets at a frequency ratio below 5:1 were removed. CDR3 nucleotide sequences shared between donor and recipient were removed because the origin of such sequences could not be assigned. To be classed as alloreactive, a clone needed at least 2-fold expansion over unstimulated cells and a minimum CFSE-low frequency of 0.002% (template counts) or 0.001% (read counts). Mappable clones were those detected in sequenced pre-transplant spleen, lymph node, or MLR CFSE-low populations of the donor or recipient. The cumulative frequency of alloreactive clones was calculated as a percentage of all sequences, weighted by copy number. TCRdb re-hosts the immuneACCESS table, in-frame sequences only. Its copies lack some clones; in the studies checked, an unresolved V gene accounts for under half of them, and the cause for the rest is not known. V and J calls and clone size are given by that table; D and trimming were obtained from the DNA. For this sample there are under 75,000 clones; nearly 90% appear just once. Of the sample, roughly 4% falls within the top ten clones.

A distance of 17 bases separates the germline ends of V and J, which lose 7 bases and 0 bases respectively. Counted from cysteine to phenylalanine, this CDR3 has 16 amino acids. Kept here is only the CDR3 DNA, which spans 48 bases and is read in frame from base 1. CDR1 MGHRA and CDR2 YSYEKL are derived from the germline V gene. The data originate from a study of graft-versus-host responses after intestinal transplantation (dated by TCRdb to the early 2020s). Context from the whole study: Multivisceral, liver-intestinal, or isolated intestinal transplants were received by the recipients. All recipients received anti-thymocyte globulin induction followed by maintenance tacrolimus and steroids for around 3 years. Bulk TCR-beta CDR3 sequencing was used to track graft-versus-host and host-versus-graft alloreactive T cell clones in the graft, circulation and bone marrow after intestinal transplantation. Alloreactive clones were identified by sequencing pre-transplant mixed lymphocyte reaction products and comparing them with unstimulated pre-transplant donor and recipient T cells. A cohort of 20 to 25 intestinal transplant recipients, including one retransplant, was enrolled, and a few patients lacking pretransplant specimens were excluded. Donor T cell macrochimerism was defined as a peak of at least 4% donor T cells among recipient peripheral blood mononuclear cells. Samples from three later patients were sequenced in-house on an Illumina MiSeq with MiXCR processing rather than by the commercial service. Results and caveats for the whole study, not just this receptor: GvH clones were detected in recipient bone marrow, and some appeared earlier in ileal mucosa or blood, consistent with an intestinal mucosal origin. In the allografts of patients with donor T cell macrochimerism, GvH to HvG T cell clonal ratios were high. The relatively low number and heterogeneity of intestinal transplant patients limited the conclusions. Early after transplant, peak levels of circulating GvH clones were associated with declines in HvG clones.

This sample's time point label indicates: cells obtained before transplantation from donor or recipient. CD3+CD4+ and CD3+CD8+ populations were FACS-sorted from unstimulated pre-transplant donor and recipient cells taken from spleen or lymph nodes. This sequence originates from a human donor who was the organ donor for an intestinal transplant. Rearrangement joined TRBV4-1 to TRBJ2-3; perhaps TRBD1 is the D gene, with 6 bases matching. The specimen comprised unstimulated CD8+ T cells sorted from spleen or lymph node cells, sampled before transplant. The DNA is as follows: TGCGCCAGCACCCTAAAGGGGCAGGGGAGCACAGATACGCAGTATTTT. It encodes CASTLKGQGSTDTQYF.